The 8 T cell receptor beta chains below were found in one sample sequenced in a study of T cell responses to AZD1222 COVID-19 vaccine. The table came from immunoSEQ multiplex PCR; TCRdb's copy has only in-frame clones and leaves some out. The sample has around 100,000 clones, roughly 83% seen once. Sequenced material: peripheral blood, taken on day 0 of AZD1222 vaccination. Source of these receptors: an adult in good health.

The V gene is TRBV5-5, the J gene TRBJ2-1, with 9 nucleotides matching TRBD1. This CDR3 has 17 amino acids. J lost 10 bases, V lost 4 bases, and 18 bases had no gene match. Germline values: CDR1 SGHKS, CDR2 YYEKEE (reference sequence). The CDR3: CASSRKPGQGSVDEQFF. CDR3 coding DNA: TGTGCCAGCAGCCGAAAACCGGGACAGGGAAGTGTGGACGAGCAGTTCTTC.

The chain employs TRBV9 and TRBJ2-3, with 10 bases identical to TRBD2. The J segment lost 1 base and the V segment lost 0 bases, leaving 2 bases of the junction unmatched. The germline V gene encodes CDR1 SGDLS and CDR2 YYNGEE. The CDR3 is made up of 16 amino acids. The CDR3 DNA reads as TGTGCCAGCAGCGTAGAGGGGACTAGCGGCACAGATACGCAGTATTTT. Translating gives CASSVEGTSGTDTQYF.

The rearrangement uses TRBV4-3 and TRBJ2-2; weak D call: TRBD2 (5 bases). This CDR3 comprises 15 residues. Germline CDR1 LGHNA, CDR2 YSLEER. V shed 4 bases and J shed 1 base, with 10 bases lying between them. CDR3 bases: TGCGCCAGCAGCCCCAGTGGGAGGAACACCGGGGAGCTGTTTTTT. Its protein is CASSPSGRNTGELFF.

The J gene is TRBJ2-7, the V gene TRBV7-2; 8 bases are a match to TRBD2. This CDR3 has 14 residues. The trim removed 5 bases at V and 3 bases at J, leaving 6 bases unmatched. Germline lookup yields CDR1 SGHTA and CDR2 FQGNSA. CDR3 nucleotide sequence: TGTGCCAGCAGCCCACCGGGACTAGGCTACGAGCAGTACTTC. Amino acids: CASSPPGLGYEQYF.

J is TRBJ2-1 and V is TRBV12-3 or TRBV12-4; maybe TRBD1 (5 bases). The V and J ends lost 6 bases and 5 bases respectively, with 5 bases between them. The CDR3 is 11 residues long. This chain's CDR3 is CASRQDNEQFF. CDR3 DNA: TGTGCCAGCAGACAGGACAATGAGCAGTTCTTC.

The chain combines TRBV3-1 (or the pseudogene TRBV3-2) with TRBJ1-1, with a weak D call TRBD1 (6 bases). Trimming removed 0 bases at V and 11 bases at J, with 16 bases between. The CDR3 length is 14 residues. Germline lookup yields CDR1 LGHDT and CDR2 YNNKEL (reference sequence). CDR3 DNA sequence: TGTGCCAGCAGCCAAGAGGGGGCTTCTAGGTTGGCTTTCTTT. Encoded protein: CASSQEGASRLAFF.

The V gene is TRBV6-5, the J gene TRBJ1-1; TRBD1 agrees at 9 bases. The J segment lost 7 bases and the V segment lost 6 bases, leaving 9 bases of the junction unmatched. Germline CDR1 is MNHEY and CDR2 is SVGAGI. The CDR3 extends over 14 amino acids. The CDR3 loop reads CASSGTGTIHEAFF. In DNA, the CDR3 is TGTGCCAGCAGCGGGACAGGGACAATTCATGAAGCTTTCTTT.

The gene calls are TRBV12-5 and TRBJ2-1; 11 bases match TRBD2. The CDR3 sequence is 14 residues long. From germline, CDR1 is LGHNT and CDR2 FRNRAP. Losses at the gene ends were 3 bases for V and 9 bases for J; bases not matched to a gene: 4. The CDR3 DNA is TGTGCTAGTGGTTTTAGCGGGGGGGCCGGTGAGCAGTTCTTC. This translates into CASGFSGGAGEQFF.